Listed below are T cell receptor beta chains from one sample, sequenced in a study of blood T cell repertoires in COVID-19. Clones were sequenced by immunoSEQ multiplex PCR, and TCRdb holds only the in-frame ones, with some missing. Of about 200,000 clones in the sample, roughly 80% are singletons; the top ten hold 10%. Sequencing was done on a sample of peripheral blood. The receptors derive from a woman of 80 years or more with acute or convalescent COVID-19. Both conserved end residues are part of each CDR3. D genes are given only for firm matches. The size entry is marked missing in some rows and otherwise reads once, few, many or a size class.

clone size,J gene,D gene,V gene,CDR3 protein,CDR3 DNA
.,TRBJ2-1,TRBD2,TRBV4-1,CASSQADRGLAGEHEQFF,TGCGCCAGCAGCCAAGCCGATCGGGGGCTAGCGGGAGAACATGAGCAGTTCTTC
.,TRBJ2-7,.,TRBV7-6,CASSPSPGGFYEQYF,TGTGCCAGCAGCCCCTCGCCCGGGGGATTCTACGAGCAGTACTTC
few,TRBJ2-2,.,TRBV27,CASSLFEHPPGELFF,TGTGCCAGCAGTTTATTCGAACATCCGCCCGGGGAGCTGTTTTTT
.,TRBJ1-4,TRBD1,TRBV6-2/TRBV6-3,CASSSSRGTATNEKLFF,TGTGCCAGCAGTTCCTCAAGAGGGACAGCAACTAATGAAAAACTGTTTTTT
.,TRBJ2-5,TRBD2,TRBV6-2/TRBV6-3,CASSRGLAGAQETQYF,TGTGCCAGCAGTCGCGGACTAGCGGGGGCACAAGAGACCCAGTACTTC
.,TRBJ2-7,TRBD2,TRBV15,CATSRDSAGGGEQYF,TGTGCCACCAGCAGAGATTCAGCGGGAGGGGGTGAGCAGTACTTC
.,TRBJ2-5,.,TRBV11-1,CASSLSVNQETQYF,TGTGCCAGCAGCTTAAGCGTGAATCAAGAGACCCAGTACTTC
.,TRBJ1-2,TRBD1,TRBV2,CASSELQGAGGYTF,TGTGCCAGCAGTGAACTACAGGGGGCCGGAGGCTACACCTTC
.,TRBJ2-1,TRBD1,TRBV7-2,CASRWTGRAEQFF,TGTGCCAGCAGATGGACAGGGAGAGCTGAGCAGTTCTTC
once,TRBJ2-7,.,TRBV7-2,CASSPPLTPYEQYF,TGTGCCAGCAGTCCTCCACTCACCCCCTACGAGCAGTACTTC
.,TRBJ2-5,.,TRBV5-4,CASSDGGPWETQYF,TGTGCCAGCTCTGATGGAGGTCCATGGGAGACCCAGTACTTC
.,TRBJ1-1,.,TRBV18,CASSPNPRGITEAFF,TGTGCCAGCTCACCAAACCCCAGAGGTATCACTGAAGCTTTCTTT
few,TRBJ1-1,TRBD1,TRBV7-3,CASSHDGQGVTEAFF,TGTGCCAGCAGTCACGATGGACAGGGGGTCACTGAAGCTTTCTTT
.,TRBJ1-6,.,TRBV2,CASSYSRVDNSPLHF,TGTGCCAGCAGTTACAGCAGGGTGGATAATTCACCCCTCCACTTT
few,TRBJ1-2,TRBD1,TRBV7-9,CASSLTPGQGIGGYTF,TGTGCCAGCAGCTTAACCCCGGGACAGGGGATTGGTGGCTACACCTTC
few,TRBJ1-1,.,TRBV25-1,CASSEYRGTEAFF,TGTGCCAGCAGTGAATACCGGGGCACTGAAGCTTTCTTT
.,TRBJ2-3,.,TRBV4-1,CASSQGADTQYF,TGCGCCAGCAGCCAAGGCGCAGATACGCAGTATTTT
.,TRBJ2-5,.,TRBV11-3,CASSLDGGFQETQYF,TGTGCCAGCAGCTTAGATGGAGGCTTTCAAGAGACCCAGTACTTC
.,TRBJ2-1,.,TRBV29-1,CSVTALANNEQFF,TGCAGCGTTACCGCACTAGCCAACAATGAGCAGTTCTTC
.,TRBJ2-5,.,TRBV27,CASKVQGERETQYF,TGTGCCAGCAAAGTACAGGGTGAGAGGGAGACCCAGTACTTC
.,TRBJ1-5,.,TRBV19,CASSFGQPNQPQHF,TGTGCCAGTAGTTTCGGACAGCCGAATCAGCCCCAGCATTTT
.,TRBJ2-1,.,TRBV2,CASSEAETSSYNEQFF,TGTGCCAGCAGTGAAGCAGAAACGAGCTCCTACAATGAGCAGTTCTTC
.,TRBJ1-2,TRBD1,TRBV5-1,CASSLRLSGGNGYTF,TGCGCCAGCAGCTTGAGGTTGTCAGGGGGCAATGGCTACACCTTC
.,TRBJ2-2,.,TRBV18,CASSPGRSVGELFF,TGTGCCAGCTCACCCGGGAGATCGGTCGGGGAGCTGTTTTTT
.,TRBJ1-3,.,TRBV4-1,CATTDSRGDGNTIYF,TGCGCCACCACCGACAGTAGAGGAGATGGAAACACCATATATTTT
.,TRBJ1-1,.,TRBV3-1/TRBV3-2,CASSQGLYSGTEAFF,TGTGCCAGCAGCCAAGGACTCTACTCGGGCACTGAAGCTTTCTTT
once,TRBJ2-7,.,TRBV4-2,CASSQDPGPYEQYF,TGTGCCAGCAGCCAAGATCCAGGGCCCTACGAGCAGTACTTC
.,TRBJ2-7,.,TRBV7-2,CASSLSRGVHEQYF,TGTGCCAGCAGCTTATCCAGGGGCGTGCACGAGCAGTACTTC
.,TRBJ1-1,.,TRBV6-2/TRBV6-3,CASSYYPGTEAFF,TGTGCCAGCAGTTACTACCCGGGCACTGAAGCTTTCTTT
.,TRBJ2-1,TRBD2,TRBV2,CASEFGLAGGGINEQFF,TGTGCCAGCGAGTTTGGACTAGCGGGCGGAGGGATAAATGAGCAGTTCTTC
.,TRBJ2-1,TRBD2,TRBV7-6,CASSLVGLAGDNEQFF,TGTGCCAGCAGCTTAGTCGGACTAGCGGGAGACAATGAGCAGTTCTTC
.,TRBJ1-2,TRBD1,TRBV19,CASGLSDRANYGYTF,TGTGCCAGTGGCTTATCGGACAGGGCTAACTATGGCTACACCTTC
few,TRBJ2-5,.,TRBV11-1,CASSPRGQPTAQYF,TGTGCCAGCAGCCCCCGTGGGCAGCCCACGGCCCAGTACTTC
.,TRBJ1-2,TRBD1,TRBV2,CASSVYRGNSYTF,TGTGCCAGCAGTGTTTACAGGGGGAACAGCTACACCTTC
.,TRBJ2-3,TRBD2,TRBV5-4,CASSQPLGTSRPDTQYF,TGTGCCAGCAGCCAACCCCTGGGGACTAGCCGGCCAGATACGCAGTATTTT
.,TRBJ2-1,TRBD2,TRBV27,CASSFLAGNNEQFF,TGTGCCAGCAGTTTTCTAGCGGGGAACAATGAGCAGTTCTTC
.,TRBJ1-5,.,TRBV12-3/TRBV12-4,CASSWTEKEPQHF,TGTGCCAGCAGTTGGACAGAGAAAGAGCCCCAGCATTTT
.,TRBJ1-5,.,TRBV5-1,CASSFNGHSNQPQHF,TGCGCCAGCAGCTTTAATGGCCATAGCAATCAGCCCCAGCATTTT
.,TRBJ2-2,.,TRBV29-1,CSASGINTGELFF,TGCAGCGCATCCGGGATTAACACCGGGGAGCTGTTTTTT
few,TRBJ1-2,TRBD1,TRBV5-1,CASSRTGENNYGYTF,TGCGCCAGCAGCCGGACAGGGGAGAATAACTATGGCTACACCTTC
.,TRBJ2-2,.,TRBV12-1,CASSFAGLAQPNTGELFF,TGTGCCAGCAGCTTTGCCGGCCTAGCGCAGCCTAACACCGGGGAGCTGTTTTTT
.,TRBJ2-1,.,TRBV30,CAWSVGAVREQFF,TGTGCCTGGAGTGTGGGAGCGGTCCGGGAGCAGTTCTTC
once,TRBJ2-5,.,TRBV28,CASSSQETQYF,TGTGCCAGCAGTTCTCAAGAGACCCAGTACTTC
few,TRBJ1-1,.,TRBV30,CAWNQGYTEAFF,TGTGCCTGGAATCAGGGTTACACTGAAGCTTTCTTT
.,TRBJ1-1,.,TRBV7-2,CASSPRRAVTEAFF,TGTGCCAGCAGCCCGAGGAGGGCGGTCACTGAAGCTTTCTTT
.,TRBJ1-1,.,TRBV18,CASSPGWGQGNTEAFF,TGTGCCAGCTCACCAGGGTGGGGTCAGGGGAACACTGAAGCTTTCTTT
.,TRBJ1-4,TRBD1,TRBV5-1,CASQSETGNEKLFF,TGCGCCAGCCAGTCCGAGACAGGGAATGAAAAACTGTTTTTT
.,TRBJ1-2,TRBD1,TRBV30,CAWSVPGGPGYTF,TGTGCCTGGAGTGTACCAGGGGGTCCTGGCTACACCTTC
.,TRBJ1-6,.,TRBV7-2,CASSLAQGSNSPLHF,TGTGCCAGCAGCTTAGCGCAGGGATCTAATTCACCCCTCCACTTT
.,TRBJ1-5,.,TRBV21-1,CASSKVGWTLNQPQHF,TGTGCCAGCAGCAAAGTGGGCTGGACACTCAATCAGCCCCAGCATTTT
.,TRBJ1-1,TRBD1,TRBV19,CASSMGGQGLTEAFF,TGTGCCAGTAGTATGGGAGGACAGGGACTCACTGAAGCTTTCTTT
.,TRBJ2-3,.,TRBV5-1,CASSLEQLTDTQYF,TGCGCCAGCAGCTTGGAACAGCTCACAGATACGCAGTATTTT
.,TRBJ2-7,TRBD2,TRBV11-1,CASSLKRGGNEQYF,TGTGCCAGCAGCCTCAAGCGGGGGGGAAACGAGCAGTACTTC
.,TRBJ2-7,.,TRBV18,CASSSPVGDYEQYF,TGTGCCAGCTCATCCCCAGTCGGGGACTACGAGCAGTACTTC
.,TRBJ2-1,.,TRBV24-1,CATSDQRDTRSYNEQFF,TGTGCCACCAGTGACCAACGGGACACCCGCTCCTACAATGAGCAGTTCTTC
.,TRBJ2-7,.,TRBV28,CASSPPRALDYEQYF,TGTGCCAGCAGTCCTCCGAGGGCGCTTGACTACGAGCAGTACTTC
.,TRBJ1-1,.,TRBV27,CASSGPSGTTSMNTEAFF,TGTGCCAGCAGTGGCCCCTCTGGGACTACCTCGATGAACACTGAAGCTTTCTTT
.,TRBJ2-7,TRBD2,TRBV6-1,CASSGGSGRSGYEQYF,TGTGCCAGCAGTGGCGGTAGCGGGAGGTCCGGCTACGAGCAGTACTTC
.,TRBJ2-7,TRBD2,TRBV2,CASLETSGGAEQYF,TGTGCCAGCCTCGAGACTAGCGGGGGGGCCGAGCAGTACTTC
.,TRBJ1-1,.,TRBV5-1,CASSLETNRNTEAFF,TGCGCCAGCAGCTTGGAGACAAACCGAAACACTGAAGCTTTCTTT